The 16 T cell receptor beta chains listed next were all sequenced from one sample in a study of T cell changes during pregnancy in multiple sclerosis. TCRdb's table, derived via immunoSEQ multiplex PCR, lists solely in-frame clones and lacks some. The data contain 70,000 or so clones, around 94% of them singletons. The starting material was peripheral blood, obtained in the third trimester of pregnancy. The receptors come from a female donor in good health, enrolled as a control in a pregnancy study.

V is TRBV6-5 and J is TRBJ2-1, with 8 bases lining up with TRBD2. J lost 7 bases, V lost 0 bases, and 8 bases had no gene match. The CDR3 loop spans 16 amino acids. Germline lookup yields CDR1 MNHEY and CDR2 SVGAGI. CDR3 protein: CASSYSPAGVENEQFF. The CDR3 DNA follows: TGTGCCAGCAGTTACTCACCAGCGGGAGTTGAGAATGAGCAGTTCTTC.

CDR3 in amino acids: CASSTGQIEAFF. The CDR3 coding sequence is TGTGCCAGCAGTACCGGACAGATAGAAGCTTTCTTT. V usage is TRBV6-5 and J usage is TRBJ1-1, with D possibly being TRBD1 (6 bases). Trimming took off 5 bases at V and 8 bases at J, with 12 bases between the two ends. CDR3 size: 12 residues. Per germline, CDR1 MNHEY and CDR2 SVGAGI.

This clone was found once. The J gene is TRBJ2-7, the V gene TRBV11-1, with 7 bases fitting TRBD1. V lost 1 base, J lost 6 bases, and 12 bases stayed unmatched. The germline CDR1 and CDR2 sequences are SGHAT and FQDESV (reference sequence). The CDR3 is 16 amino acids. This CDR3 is CASSLGAWTGRGEQYF. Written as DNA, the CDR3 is TGTGCCAGCAGCTTAGGAGCTTGGACAGGCCGGGGCGAGCAGTACTTC.

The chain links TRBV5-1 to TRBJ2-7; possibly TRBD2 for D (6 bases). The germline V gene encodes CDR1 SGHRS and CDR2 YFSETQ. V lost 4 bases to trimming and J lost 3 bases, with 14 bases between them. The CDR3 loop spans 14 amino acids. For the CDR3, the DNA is TGCGCCAGCAGCCTCCGTCTGCGGGGCTACGAGCAGTACTTC. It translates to CASSLRLRGYEQYF. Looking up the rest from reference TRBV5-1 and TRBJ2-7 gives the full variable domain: KAGVTQTPRYLIKTRGQQVTLSCSPISGHRSVSWYQQTPGQGLQFLFEYFSETQRNKGNFPGRFSGRQFSNSRSEMNVSTLELGDSALYLCASSLRLRGYEQYFGPGTRLTVT.

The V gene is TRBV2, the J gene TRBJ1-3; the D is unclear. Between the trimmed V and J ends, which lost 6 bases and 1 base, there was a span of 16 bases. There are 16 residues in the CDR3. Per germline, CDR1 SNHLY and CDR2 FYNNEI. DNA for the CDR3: TGTGCCAGCAGGGCAGTCCTTGCAGCGTCTGGAAACACCATATATTTT. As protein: CASRAVLAASGNTIYF.

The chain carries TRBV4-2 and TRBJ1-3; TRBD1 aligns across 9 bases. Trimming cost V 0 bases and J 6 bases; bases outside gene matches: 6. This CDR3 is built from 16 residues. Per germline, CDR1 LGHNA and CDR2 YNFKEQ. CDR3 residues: CASSQEPGQGVNTIYF. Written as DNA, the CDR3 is TGTGCCAGCAGCCAAGAACCGGGACAGGGAGTAAACACCATATATTTT.

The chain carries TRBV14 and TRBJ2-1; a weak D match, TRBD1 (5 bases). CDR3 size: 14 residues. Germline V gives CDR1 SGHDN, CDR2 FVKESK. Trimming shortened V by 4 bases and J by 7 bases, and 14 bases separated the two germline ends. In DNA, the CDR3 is TGTGCCAGCAGCCCAGAACAGGCTTTGAATGAGCAGTTCTTC. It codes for CASSPEQALNEQFF.

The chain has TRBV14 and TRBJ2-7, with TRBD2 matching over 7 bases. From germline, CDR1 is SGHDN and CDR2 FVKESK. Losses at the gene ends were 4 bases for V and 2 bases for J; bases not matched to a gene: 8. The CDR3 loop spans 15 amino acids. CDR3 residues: CASSRGTTLTYEQYF. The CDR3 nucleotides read TGTGCCAGCAGCCGGGGGACTACCCTGACCTACGAGCAGTACTTC.

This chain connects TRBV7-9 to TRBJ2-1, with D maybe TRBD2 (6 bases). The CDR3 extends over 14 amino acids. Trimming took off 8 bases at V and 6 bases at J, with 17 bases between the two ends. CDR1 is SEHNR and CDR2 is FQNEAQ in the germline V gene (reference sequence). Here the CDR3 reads CASGSPGSPNEQFF. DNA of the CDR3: TGTGCCAGCGGCTCACCCGGGAGTCCCAATGAGCAGTTCTTC.

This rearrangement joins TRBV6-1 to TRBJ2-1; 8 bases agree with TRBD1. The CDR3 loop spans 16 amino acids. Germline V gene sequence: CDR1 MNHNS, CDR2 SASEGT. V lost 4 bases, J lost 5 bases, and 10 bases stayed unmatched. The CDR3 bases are TGTGCCAGCAGTGGTCTTTGGACAGGGAGACACAATGAGCAGTTCTTC. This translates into CASSGLWTGRHNEQFF.

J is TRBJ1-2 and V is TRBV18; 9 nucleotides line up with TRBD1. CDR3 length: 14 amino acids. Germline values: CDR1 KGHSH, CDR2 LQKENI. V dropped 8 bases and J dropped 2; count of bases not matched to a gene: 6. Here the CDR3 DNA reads TGTGCCAGCGGAACAGGGGGCGCCAACTATGGCTACACCTTC. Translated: CASGTGGANYGYTF. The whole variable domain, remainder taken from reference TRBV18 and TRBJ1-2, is NAGVMQNPRHLVRRRGQEARLRCSPMKGHSHVYWYRQLPEEGLKFMVYLQKENIIDESGMPKERFSAEFPKEGPSILRIQQVVRGDSAAYFCASGTGGANYGYTFGSGTRLTVV.

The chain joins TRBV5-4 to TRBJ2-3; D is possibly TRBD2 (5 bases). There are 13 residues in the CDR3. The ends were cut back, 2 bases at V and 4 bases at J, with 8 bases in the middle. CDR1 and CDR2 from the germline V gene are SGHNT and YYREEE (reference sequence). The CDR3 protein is CASSFLGADTQYF. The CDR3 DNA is TGTGCCAGCAGCTTCTTGGGAGCAGATACGCAGTATTTT.

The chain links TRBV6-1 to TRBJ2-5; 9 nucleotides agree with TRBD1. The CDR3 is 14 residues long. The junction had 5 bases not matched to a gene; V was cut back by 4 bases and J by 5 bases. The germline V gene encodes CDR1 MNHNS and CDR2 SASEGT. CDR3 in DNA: TGTGCCAGCAGTGCAATACAGGGGGCTGAGACCCAGTACTTC. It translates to CASSAIQGAETQYF.

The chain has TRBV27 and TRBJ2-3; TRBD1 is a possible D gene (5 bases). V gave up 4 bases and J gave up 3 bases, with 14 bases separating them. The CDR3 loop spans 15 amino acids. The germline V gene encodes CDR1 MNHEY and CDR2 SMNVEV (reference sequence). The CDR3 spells CASSSYWGATDTQYF. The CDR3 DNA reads TGTGCCAGCAGTTCATATTGGGGCGCGACAGATACGCAGTATTTT.

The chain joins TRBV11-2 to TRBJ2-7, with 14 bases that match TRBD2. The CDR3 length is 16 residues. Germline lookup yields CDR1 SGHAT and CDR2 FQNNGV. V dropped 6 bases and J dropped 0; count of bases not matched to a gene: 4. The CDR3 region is CASSRTSGGSSYEQYF. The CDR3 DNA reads TGTGCCAGCAGTCGGACTAGCGGGGGGAGCTCCTACGAGCAGTACTTC.

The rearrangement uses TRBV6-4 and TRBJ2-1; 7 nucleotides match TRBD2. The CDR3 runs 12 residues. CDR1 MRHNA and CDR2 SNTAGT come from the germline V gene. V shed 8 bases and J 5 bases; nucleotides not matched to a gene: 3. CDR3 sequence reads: CASLGGNNEQFF. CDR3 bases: TGTGCCAGCCTCGGGGGGAACAATGAGCAGTTCTTC.